Sequencing of this T cell receptor (beta chain) was carried out in a study of T cell responses to AZD1222 COVID-19 vaccine. The protocol was immunoSEQ multiplex PCR, while the TCRdb copy is restricted to in-frame clones and leaves out a portion. The data show 250,000 to 300,000 clones, with approximately 94% seen just once and 0.5% to 0.65% held by the top ten. Trimming left V 2 bases short and J 4 bases short, with 8 bases between. The CDR3 totals 13 residues. CDR1 SGHTA and CDR2 FQGTGA come from the germline V gene. The origin of this receptor is an adult who received the AZD1222 COVID-19 vaccine. The chain links TRBV7-3 to TRBJ1-1, with no clear D. Sequencing was performed on peripheral blood, taken 28 days after the second AZD1222 dose. The CDR3 protein is CASSLSWGTEAFF. The CDR3 DNA follows: TGTGCCAGCAGCTTATCCTGGGGCACTGAAGCTTTCTTT.